A selection of T cell receptor beta chains follows, all from one sample in a study of post-analysis software for immune sequencing data. Using its own MiXCR run on the PCR reads, TCRdb lists one record per CDR3 protein. The repertoire has about 770,000 distinct CDR3 sequences, around 42% of them found once; the top ten carry 4% to 5%. Material for sequencing was blood. The receptors stem from a girl under 18 with multiple sclerosis. CDR3s include the opening cysteine and the closing phenylalanine or tryptophan. D genes are given only for firm matches. Part of the rows lack a size; the others show once, few, many or a class for expanded clones.

D gene	V gene	clone size	CDR3 length	J gene	CDR3 protein	CDR3 DNA
TRBD1	TRBV2	few	16	TRBJ1-2	CASKDPSSDRVAGYTF	TGTGCCAGCAAAGACCCCTCATCCGACAGGGTCGCTGGCTACACCTTC
.	TRBV20-1	.	14	TRBJ2-1	CSARVTKFGAEQFF	TGCAGTGCTAGGGTCACTAAGTTTGGGGCTGAGCAGTTCTTC
TRBD2	TRBV28	.	18	TRBJ2-6	CASSLLLAGGSGANVLTF	TGTGCCAGCAGTTTACTTCTAGCGGGAGGGTCTGGGGCCAACGTCCTGACTTTC
TRBD2	TRBV5-1	once	15	TRBJ2-1	CASSLEAGGLNEQFF	TGCGCCAGCAGCTTGGAGGCGGGAGGGCTTAATGAGCAGTTCTTC
.	TRBV18	few	16	TRBJ2-5	CASSPLNTRTGFIQYF	TGTGCCAGCTCACCGCTGAACACAAGAACAGGGTTTATCCAGTACTTC
.	TRBV28	few	13	TRBJ1-2	CASSPEGVYGYTF	TGTGCCAGCAGCCCGGAGGGTGTCTATGGCTACACCTTC
TRBD2	TRBV24-1	.	13	TRBJ2-3	CATSDGREVTQYF	TGTGCCACCAGTGATGGTCGGGAGGTTACGCAGTATTTT
TRBD2	TRBV20-1	few	14	TRBJ2-7	CSARVPSGSYEQYF	TGCAGTGCTAGAGTTCCTAGCGGGAGCTACGAGCAGTACTTC
TRBD2	TRBV20-1	few	16	TRBJ2-1	CSATAARLAGYNEQFF	TGCAGTGCTACAGCGGCCCGGCTAGCGGGATACAATGAGCAGTTCTTC
.	TRBV7-9	few	13	TRBJ2-3	CASSLSRSGTQYF	TGTGCCAGCAGCTTAAGTCGGTCAGGCACGCAGTATTTT
TRBD2	TRBV5-1	few	17	TRBJ2-7	CASSLVGPGGSKDEQYF	TGCGCCAGCAGCTTGGTAGGGCCTGGCGGGAGTAAGGACGAGCAGTACTTC
.	TRBV6-2/TRBV6-3	few	17	TRBJ2-1	CASSYSLTSSSYNEQFF	TGTGCCAGCAGTTACTCCCTCACTAGCTCCAGCTACAATGAGCAGTTCTTC
TRBD1	TRBV14	.	16	TRBJ2-7	CASSSLSGTVPPEQYF	TGTGCCAGCAGCTCCCTCTCCGGGACAGTCCCCCCCGAGCAGTACTTC
TRBD2	TRBV4-2	.	22	TRBJ2-6	CASSQGPRVGTSGRLGANVLTF	TGTGCCAGCAGCCAAGGGCCCCGTGTCGGGACTAGCGGGCGTTTGGGGGCCAACGTCCTGACTTTC
.	TRBV6-5	.	15	TRBJ2-2	CASRPASGRTGELFF	TGTGCCAGCCGCCCTGCCTCAGGGCGGACCGGGGAGCTGTTTTTT
.	TRBV28	.	15	TRBJ2-1	CASRLILAPYNEQFF	TGTGCCAGCAGACTGATTCTAGCGCCTTACAATGAGCAGTTCTTC
TRBD1	TRBV12-3/TRBV12-4	.	15	TRBJ2-1	CASRMTGSQRDEQFF	TGTGCCAGCAGGATGACAGGGTCCCAGAGGGATGAGCAGTTCTTC
.	TRBV14	.	13	TRBJ2-7	CASSQGRKGEQYF	TGTGCCAGCAGCCAAGGCAGAAAAGGCGAGCAGTACTTC
TRBD1	TRBV6-5	once	16	TRBJ2-1	CASTFSSDRGYNEQFF	TGTGCCAGCACCTTCTCCTCTGACAGGGGGTACAATGAGCAGTTCTTC
.	TRBV6-1	.	15	TRBJ2-4	CASSPTGFAKNIQYF	TGTGCCAGCAGTCCCACGGGGTTCGCCAAAAACATTCAGTACTTC
.	TRBV9	few	15	TRBJ2-1	CASSPGGRAPNEQFF	TGTGCCAGCAGCCCAGGGGGGAGGGCACCCAATGAGCAGTTCTTC
.	TRBV20-1	few	14	TRBJ2-1	CSARDVSGNNEQFF	TGCAGTGCTAGAGATGTCAGCGGTAACAATGAGCAGTTCTTC
TRBD1	TRBV20-1	.	15	TRBJ1-5	CSAGVLGDRGQPQHF	TGCAGTGCAGGGGTATTAGGGGACAGGGGCCAGCCCCAGCATTTT
TRBD2	TRBV20-1	.	14	TRBJ2-1	CSARGTSGTGEQFF	TGCAGTGCTAGAGGGACTAGCGGGACGGGTGAGCAGTTCTTC
.	TRBV5-6	.	16	TRBJ2-2	CASSLRRAGNTGELFF	TGTGCCAGCAGCTTGCGACGAGCGGGGAACACCGGGGAGCTGTTTTTT
.	TRBV25-1	.	10	TRBJ2-1	CASINPEQFF	TGTGCCAGCATTAACCCCGAGCAGTTCTTC
TRBD1	TRBV9	.	17	TRBJ2-7	CASSVGPRLRGPYEQYF	TGTGCCAGCAGCGTAGGGCCGCGGTTAAGGGGGCCCTACGAGCAGTACTTC
TRBD2	TRBV5-1	.	17	TRBJ2-7	CASSLREVAAGVYEQYF	TGCGCCAGCAGCTTGAGGGAGGTAGCAGCGGGAGTATATGAGCAGTACTTC
.	TRBV10-3	few	17	TRBJ2-1	CAISERTERSSYNEQFF	TGTGCCATCAGTGAAAGGACAGAGAGGAGCTCCTACAATGAGCAGTTCTTC
.	TRBV6-5	.	14	TRBJ2-1	CASSYSLADNEQFF	TGTGCCAGCAGTTACTCGCTAGCCGACAATGAGCAGTTCTTC
.	TRBV5-5	.	18	TRBJ2-1	CASSPWGAGLAVYNEQFF	TGTGCCAGCAGCCCATGGGGCGCGGGGTTAGCAGTCTACAATGAGCAGTTCTTC
TRBD1	TRBV4-3	few	15	TRBJ1-2	CASSQGQFTNYGYTF	TGCGCCAGCAGCCAGGGACAGTTTACTAACTATGGCTACACCTTC
.	TRBV12-3/TRBV12-4	many	14	TRBJ1-2	CASSLGTPNYGYTF	TGTGCCAGCAGTTTAGGGACACCTAACTATGGCTACACCTTC
.	TRBV4-3	.	15	TRBJ2-2	CASSQDGANTGELFF	TGCGCCAGCAGCCAAGATGGGGCCAACACCGGGGAGCTGTTTTTT
.	TRBV20-1	.	15	TRBJ2-3	CSAEWGTSRTDTQYF	TGCAGTGCTGAATGGGGGACTTCCCGCACAGATACGCAGTATTTT
TRBD2	TRBV6-6	.	15	TRBJ2-2	CASSYAMGEGGELFF	TGTGCCAGCAGTTACGCGATGGGGGAGGGCGGGGAGCTGTTTTTT
.	TRBV20-1	.	15	TRBJ2-1	CSARDLYSGYNEQFF	TGCAGTGCTAGAGATCTATATAGCGGATACAATGAGCAGTTCTTC
TRBD2	TRBV6-2/TRBV6-3	.	18	TRBJ2-1	CASSNNLGLAGVTNEQFF	TGTGCCAGCAGTAACAACCTGGGACTAGCGGGAGTTACAAATGAGCAGTTCTTC
TRBD2	TRBV20-1	.	15	TRBJ2-1	CSALGLAESYNEQFF	TGCAGTGCACTGGGACTAGCGGAATCGTACAATGAGCAGTTCTTC
.	TRBV6-5	.	14	TRBJ2-1	CASSYSKAYNEQFF	TGTGCCAGCAGTTACTCGAAGGCCTACAATGAGCAGTTCTTC
.	TRBV5-1	.	15	TRBJ2-5	CASSLAALFGETQYF	TGCGCCAGCAGCTTGGCCGCACTATTTGGCGAGACCCAGTACTTC
.	TRBV5-1	.	14	TRBJ2-7	CASSLDIGQLEQYF	TGCGCCAGCAGCTTGGATATAGGACAACTCGAGCAGTACTTC
.	TRBV24-1	.	16	TRBJ2-5	CATSEGAARLYNEQYF	TGTGCCACCAGTGAGGGCGCCGCGAGGCTCTACAATGAGCAGTACTTC
TRBD2	TRBV7-2	.	15	TRBJ2-1	CASSLQGTSGHEQFF	TGTGCCAGCAGCTTACAGGGGACTAGCGGCCATGAGCAGTTCTTC
TRBD1	TRBV6-5	.	16	TRBJ2-3	CASSYSRGQGEDTQYF	TGTGCCAGCAGTTACTCCCGGGGACAGGGAGAAGATACGCAGTATTTT
TRBD1	TRBV28	.	17	TRBJ2-7	CASSLPTTGVTSYEQYF	TGTGCCAGCAGTCTTCCTACCACAGGGGTGACTTCGTACGAGCAGTACTTC
.	TRBV7-2	.	11	TRBJ2-3	CASSPLCTQYF	TGTGCCAGCAGCCCTCTCTGTACGCAGTATTTT
TRBD1	TRBV20-1	.	14	TRBJ1-1	CSARQGAGDTEAFF	TGCAGTGCTCGACAGGGGGCCGGGGACACTGAAGCTTTCTTT
.	TRBV20-1	.	16	TRBJ1-4	CSAIRTSIATNEKLFF	TGCAGTGCTATCAGGACGTCAATTGCAACTAATGAAAAACTGTTTTTT
.	TRBV4-2	.	15	TRBJ2-5	CASSQQRKREETQYF	TGTGCCAGCAGCCAACAACGAAAGAGGGAAGAGACCCAGTACTTC
.	TRBV21-1	few	15	TRBJ2-7	CASSKGSGTHDEQYF	TGTGCCAGCAGCAAGGGATCCGGGACACACGACGAGCAGTACTTC
TRBD1	TRBV3-1	few	15	TRBJ1-2	CASSQGTGGDYGYTF	TGTGCCAGCAGCCAAGGGACAGGGGGGGACTATGGCTACACCTTC
.	TRBV7-9	.	15	TRBJ2-5	CASSLGPLTEETQYF	TGTGCCAGCAGCTTAGGGCCCTTGACGGAAGAGACCCAGTACTTC
TRBD2	TRBV2	.	16	TRBJ2-5	CASSDPLKGGQETQYF	TGTGCCAGCAGTGACCCTCTAAAGGGAGGGCAAGAGACCCAGTACTTC